Included here is one T cell receptor (beta chain) sequence, with context. The source of the sample is a study of blood T cell repertoires in COVID-19. The wider study: Sites in the United States, Italy and Spain provided acute and convalescent COVID-19 samples. T cells, B-cell-depleted T cells, or PBMCs provided the cDNA or gDNA that served as material.

Clones were sequenced by immunoSEQ multiplex PCR, and TCRdb holds only the in-frame ones, with some missing. The table includes under 200,000 clones, approximately 90% detected once. While infection was still active, Seattle patients were enrolled and then followed longitudinally. The V and J ends lost 1 base and 2 bases respectively, with 17 bases between them. Germline CDR1 MDHEN, CDR2 SYDVKM. CDR3 length equals 17 residues. Sequences were obtained from peripheral blood. The chain combines TRBV28 with TRBJ2-5; no firm D call. The receptor was derived from a man between 18 and 35 years old with COVID-19, enrolled during active disease. DNA for the CDR3: TGTGCCAGCAGTTTATCCCTCGGAAACGGAGTACAAGAGACCCAGTACTTC. It is translated as CASSLSLGNGVQETQYF.